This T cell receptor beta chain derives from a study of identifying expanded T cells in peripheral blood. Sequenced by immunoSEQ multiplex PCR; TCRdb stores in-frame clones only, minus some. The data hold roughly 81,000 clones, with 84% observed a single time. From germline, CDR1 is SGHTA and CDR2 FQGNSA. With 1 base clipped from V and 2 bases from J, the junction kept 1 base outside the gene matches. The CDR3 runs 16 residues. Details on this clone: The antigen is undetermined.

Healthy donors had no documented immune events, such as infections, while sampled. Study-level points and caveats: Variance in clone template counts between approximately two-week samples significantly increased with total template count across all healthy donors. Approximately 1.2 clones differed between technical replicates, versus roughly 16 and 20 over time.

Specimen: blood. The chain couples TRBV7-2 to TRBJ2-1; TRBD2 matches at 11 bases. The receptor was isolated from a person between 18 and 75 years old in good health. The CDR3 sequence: CASSLVAGGAYNEQFF. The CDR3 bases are TGTGCCAGCAGCTTAGTAGCGGGAGGGGCCTACAATGAGCAGTTCTTC.